Following are 24 T cell receptor beta chains from one sample sequenced in a study of blood T cell repertoires in COVID-19. This table comes from immunoSEQ multiplex PCR, and its TCRdb copy is limited to in-frame clones, with some not included. The sample gives over 70,000 clones, around 81% of which show up once; around 30% is in the top ten. The sample taken for sequencing was peripheral blood. These receptors were taken from a human donor in a cohort sampled during active COVID-19.

V usage is TRBV2 and J usage is TRBJ1-2; D ambiguous. V shed 4 bases and J shed 8 bases, with 14 bases lying between them. The V gene's germline CDR1 is SNHLY and CDR2 FYNNEI. The CDR3 runs to 13 residues. The CDR3 bases are TGTGCCAGCAGTGGGGAGAGGCTGGTAGGCTACACCTTC. It is translated as CASSGERLVGYTF.

The chain uses TRBV7-8 and TRBJ2-5; 8 nucleotides agree with TRBD1. The germline V gene encodes CDR1 SGHVS and CDR2 FQNEAQ. The CDR3 totals 15 residues. V dropped 1 base and J dropped 5; count of bases not matched to a gene: 6. This CDR3 reads CASSLESRGRETQYF. The CDR3 DNA follows: TGTGCCAGCAGCTTAGAGAGCAGGGGGCGGGAGACCCAGTACTTC.

This clone has a handful of counts. This chain uses TRBV29-1 with TRBJ2-7; 7 bases fit TRBD1. Germline trimming cut 4 bases from V and 6 bases from J; bases unmatched to any gene: 9. CDR3 length equals 13 residues. Looked up from germline, CDR1 is SQVTM and CDR2 is ANQGSEA. In DNA, the CDR3 is TGCAGCGTTGCGACGGACAGGCCCCTCGAGCAGTACTTC. Translated, it gives CSVATDRPLEQYF.

The chain recombines TRBV7-8 with TRBJ2-2; a weak D match, TRBD1 (6 bases). The V and J ends lost 5 bases and 6 bases respectively, with 19 bases between them. This CDR3 is built from 16 residues. Germline assignment: CDR1 SGHVS and CDR2 FQNEAQ. The CDR3 reads CASSPIPDRRPGELFF. The DNA for the CDR3 is TGTGCCAGCAGCCCCATTCCGGACAGAAGGCCCGGGGAGCTGTTTTTT.

V usage is TRBV5-5 and J usage is TRBJ1-3; possible D gene TRBD1, 6 bases. The germline CDR1 and CDR2 sequences are SGHKS and YYEKEE (reference sequence). The CDR3 consists of 15 residues. The germline V and J ends were trimmed by 3 bases and 4 bases, with 14 bases remaining between them. The CDR3 is CASSSLTGSGNTIYF. CDR3 DNA sequence: TGTGCCAGCAGCTCCCTAACAGGGTCGGGAAACACCATATATTTT.

The gene calls are TRBV7-9 and TRBJ2-1; TRBD1 agrees at 8 bases. The CDR3 spans 15 residues. CDR1 and CDR2 (germline): SEHNR, FQNEAQ (reference sequence). V was clipped by 1 base and J by 10 bases; unmatched bases: 9. The CDR3 bases are TGTGCCAGCAGCTTAGGACAGGGGATTCTCCTCGAGCAGTTCTTC. Translation gives CASSLGQGILLEQFF.

The chain employs TRBV5-1 and TRBJ2-6; 12 nucleotides match TRBD1. The CDR3 covers 18 residues. V lost 4 bases to trimming and J lost 0 bases; unmatched junction nucleotides: 5. Germline V gene data show CDR1 as SGHRS and CDR2 as YFSETQ. For the CDR3, the DNA is TGCGCCAGCAGCCGCGGGACAGGGGGCGGCTCTGGGGCCAACGTCCTGACTTTC. Its translation is CASSRGTGGGSGANVLTF.

V and J are TRBV5-1 and TRBJ2-7; weak D call: TRBD1 (5 bases). Per the germline V gene, CDR1 is SGHRS and CDR2 is YFSETQ. This CDR3 is built from 16 residues. Trimming took 0 bases from V and 7 from J, leaving 20 bases between them. CDR3: CASSLEQASLVWEQYF. CDR3 bases: TGCGCCAGCAGCTTGGAACAGGCCAGCTTAGTGTGGGAGCAGTACTTC.

This chain joins TRBV5-1 and TRBJ1-2, with 9 positions matching TRBD1. Germline trimming cut 5 bases from V and 6 bases from J; bases unmatched to any gene: 5. From germline, CDR1 is SGHRS and CDR2 YFSETQ. This CDR3 comprises 13 residues. CDR3 nucleotides: TGCGCCAGCAGTCAGGACAGGGGAAATGGCTACACCTTC. This sequence encodes CASSQDRGNGYTF.

V gene TRBV28 combines with J gene TRBJ1-4; 7 bases line up with TRBD1. In germline, CDR1 is MDHEN, CDR2 SYDVKM. Unmatched junction bases numbered 9, after V lost 5 bases and J lost 3 bases. This CDR3 contains 16 residues. CDR3 loop: CASSSPGQASNEKLFF. In DNA form, the CDR3 reads TGTGCCAGCAGTAGCCCCGGACAGGCATCTAATGAAAAACTGTTTTTT.

CDR3 sequence (DNA): TGTGCCAGCAGCTTAGACGGGGGGGCCTCAGATACGCAGTATTTT. Translated, it gives CASSLDGGASDTQYF. This rearrangement joins TRBV7-2 to TRBJ2-3, with 8 bases that match TRBD2. The junction had 4 bases not matched to a gene; V was cut back by 1 base and J by 4 bases. This CDR3 contains 15 residues. Germline V CDR1 and CDR2: SGHTA, FQGNSA.

The genes are TRBV7-2 and TRBJ2-1, with 12 bases aligning to TRBD2. The CDR3 is 15 residues long. Per germline, CDR1 SGHTA and CDR2 FQGNSA. V trimming: 5 bases; J trimming: 9 bases; junction bases outside the gene matches: 8. The CDR3 DNA reads TGTGCCAGCAGCGCCCTAGCGGGGGGGCGGGCTGAGCAGTTCTTC. It specifies CASSALAGGRAEQFF.

This chain joins TRBV5-1 and TRBJ1-2, with D tentatively TRBD1 (5 bases). The CDR3 runs 14 residues. The V end was cut by 4 bases, the J end by 1 base, with 11 bases between. Germline V CDR1 and CDR2: SGHRS, YFSETQ. The CDR3 loop reads CASSAGGVNYGYTF. CDR3 nucleotide sequence: TGCGCCAGCAGCGCGGGGGGAGTTAACTATGGCTACACCTTC.

This chain links TRBV15 with TRBJ1-1; no definite D call. In germline, CDR1 is LNHNV, CDR2 YYDKDF (reference sequence). CDR3 length equals 14 residues. The germline V and J ends were trimmed by 1 base and 4 bases, with 10 bases remaining between them. The CDR3 sequence is CATSRGEAATEAFF. The CDR3 DNA sequence: TGTGCCACCAGCAGAGGGGAGGCGGCCACTGAAGCTTTCTTT.

This chain uses TRBV18 with TRBJ2-7; D is undetermined. The CDR3 runs to 13 residues. V lost 1 base to trimming and J lost 1 base, with 5 bases between them. Germline V lookup: CDR1 KGHSH, CDR2 LQKENI. DNA of the CDR3: TGTGCCAGCTCACCACGGCGGTCCTACGAGCAGTACTTC. Translated: CASSPRRSYEQYF.

The rearrangement uses TRBV9 and TRBJ1-3, with D possibly TRBD1 on 5 matching bases. Germline V gives CDR1 SGDLS, CDR2 YYNGEE. The CDR3 sequence is 14 residues long. The ends were cut back, 3 bases at V and 7 bases at J, with 14 bases in the middle. DNA of the CDR3: TGTGCCAGCAGCGCCTCCGGGACTAAGAACACCATATATTTT. Amino acids: CASSASGTKNTIYF.

This clone appeared a few times. The chain uses TRBV4-1 and TRBJ2-3; 9 bases are a match to TRBD2. The V segment lost 4 bases and the J segment 0 bases; nucleotides outside the gene matches: 5. CDR3 length equals 16 residues. Germline assignment: CDR1 MGHRA and CDR2 YSYEKL. The CDR3 sequence: CASSRRSGGSTDTQYF. The DNA of the CDR3 is TGCGCCAGCAGCCGCCGTAGCGGGGGTAGCACAGATACGCAGTATTTT.

This clone was counted only a few times. This chain joins TRBV5-1 and TRBJ2-5; TRBD1 is a possible D gene (6 bases). Per the germline V gene, CDR1 is SGHRS and CDR2 is YFSETQ. Between the trimmed V and J ends, which lost 2 bases and 1 base, there was a span of 12 bases. The CDR3 runs to 15 residues. The CDR3 DNA follows: TGCGCCAGCAGCTTCCGGACAGCCCGCCAAGAGACCCAGTACTTC. Its translation is CASSFRTARQETQYF. The variable domain in full, with the rest retrieved from reference TRBV5-1 and TRBJ2-5, is KAGVTQTPRYLIKTRGQQVTLSCSPISGHRSVSWYQQTPGQGLQFLFEYFSETQRNKGNFPGRFSGRQFSNSRSEMNVSTLELGDSALYLCASSFRTARQETQYFGPGTRLLVL.

This clone was recorded only once. The chain employs TRBV9 and TRBJ2-3; 11 nucleotides line up with TRBD2. This CDR3 contains 16 residues. Germline values: CDR1 SGDLS, CDR2 YYNGEE. The trim removed 1 base at V and 5 bases at J, leaving 6 bases unmatched. The DNA for the CDR3 is TGTGCCAGCAGCGTACGGCCTAGCGGGGGGAAAGATACGCAGTATTTT. This encodes CASSVRPSGGKDTQYF.

V gene TRBV5-1 combines with J gene TRBJ2-2; D perhaps matches TRBD1 (6 bases). Germline V gene lookup returns CDR1 SGHRS and CDR2 YFSETQ. The CDR3 runs to 14 residues. Trimming removed 6 bases at V and 7 bases at J, with 16 bases between. CDR3 sequence (DNA): TGCGCCAGCAAAATCACAGGGTCGGACGGGGAGCTGTTTTTT. Residues: CASKITGSDGELFF.

The chain joins TRBV27 to TRBJ1-1; D remains unclear. Germline assignment: CDR1 MNHEY and CDR2 SMNVEV (reference sequence). V lost 3 bases and J lost 4, with 12 bases in between. This CDR3 spans 14 amino acids. CDR3 nucleotides: TGTGCCAGCAGTTTTCGGCAGGCGGGCACTGAAGCTTTCTTT. This translates into CASSFRQAGTEAFF.

The sample holds one count of this clone. The rearrangement links TRBV7-9 to TRBJ1-4; 8 bases are shared with TRBD1. After removal of 6 bases from V and 4 bases from J, the junction contained 7 bases not matched to a gene. Germline CDR1 and CDR2: SEHNR and FQNEAQ (reference sequence). This CDR3 comprises 15 residues. CDR3 sequence: CASSQKQGGNEKLFF. CDR3 coding DNA: TGTGCCAGCAGTCAAAAACAGGGGGGTAATGAAAAACTGTTTTTT.

The chain recombines TRBV19 with TRBJ2-7; TRBD2 aligns across 7 bases. The CDR3 totals 14 residues. The ends lost 3 bases at V and 2 bases at J; junction bases unmatched: 4. Germline V lookup: CDR1 LNHDA, CDR2 SQIVND (reference sequence). CDR3: CASSMGLPPYEQYF. The CDR3 DNA follows: TGTGCCAGTAGTATGGGACTACCGCCCTACGAGCAGTACTTC.

This chain joins TRBV6-5 and TRBJ1-2; D gene ambiguous. V was pared by 5 bases and J by 2 bases, with 12 bases between. Per the germline V gene, CDR1 is MNHEY and CDR2 is SVGAGI. This CDR3 is built from 14 residues. The CDR3 nucleotides are TGTGCCAGCAGTCCGGGAACCGGCAACTATGGCTACACCTTC. Its protein is CASSPGTGNYGYTF.